This entry lists 27 T cell receptor beta chains sequenced from one sample in a study of CD8 T cells in ankylosing spondylitis. One entry per CDR3 protein, called by TCRdb with MiXCR from the 5' RACE reads. This table has 200,000 to 300,000 distinct CDR3 sequences, approximately 12% appearing once. The sample taken for sequencing was blood, either unsorted or a sorted T cell fraction (not recorded which). These receptor sequences come from a male donor with ankylosing spondylitis or in good health (not recorded which).

This clonotype was counted a few times. This chain links TRBV7-2 with TRBJ1-6, with no clear D. V dropped 5 bases and J dropped 7 bases, with 6 bases sitting between them. Germline assignment: CDR1 SGHTA and CDR2 FQGNSA. The CDR3 spans 12 residues. CDR3 in DNA: TGTGCCAGCAGCCCAGTGAATTCACCCCTCCACTTT. Translating it yields CASSPVNSPLHF.

This clonotype has just a few counts. The genes are TRBV5-4 and TRBJ1-1; 8 positions match TRBD1. CDR1 is SGHNT, CDR2 YYREEE, per germline (reference sequence). This CDR3 spans 17 amino acids. V was clipped by 1 base and J by 4 bases; unmatched bases: 12. CDR3: CASSLRRTGPQSTEAFF. The CDR3, as DNA: TGTGCCAGCAGCTTGCGACGGACAGGGCCACAGAGCACTGAAGCTTTCTTT.

This clonotype was recorded at least ten times. The chain has TRBV12-3 or TRBV12-4 and TRBJ2-3; TRBD2 agrees at 11 bases. The CDR3 extends over 17 amino acids. V dropped 5 bases and J dropped 4; count of bases not matched to a gene: 11. The CDR3: CASSLSLAGGVADTQYF. In DNA, the CDR3 is TGTGCCAGCAGTCTCTCGCTAGCGGGGGGTGTTGCAGATACGCAGTATTTT.

This clonotype was found a few times. This rearrangement joins TRBV7-6 to TRBJ2-3, with D possibly TRBD2 on 6 matching bases. Germline CDR1 reads SGHVS; CDR2 reads FNYEAQ. V gave up 6 bases and J gave up 4 bases, with 11 bases separating them. The CDR3 covers 13 residues. In nucleotides, the CDR3 is TGTGCCAGCAGTTGGGACTTGGCAGATACGCAGTATTTT. Translated, it gives CASSWDLADTQYF. Full variable domain (remainder filled in from reference TRBV7-6 and TRBJ2-3): GAGVSQSPRYKVTKRGQDVALRCDPISGHVSLYWYRQALGQGPEFLTYFNYEAQQDKSGLPNDRFSAERPEGSISTLTIQRTEQRDSAMYRCASSWDLADTQYFGPGTRLTVL.

This clonotype appeared many times. The chain uses TRBV12-3 or TRBV12-4 and TRBJ2-7, with 9 bases fitting TRBD2. Germline trimming cut 5 bases from V and 1 base from J; bases unmatched to any gene: 3. The CDR3 extends over 14 amino acids. CDR3 amino acids: CASSITSGSYEQYF. The CDR3 DNA sequence: TGTGCCAGCAGTATCACTAGCGGGTCCTACGAGCAGTACTTC.

Ten or more counts support this clonotype. The chain recombines TRBV12-3 or TRBV12-4 with TRBJ2-1, with 7 bases fitting TRBD2. V gave up 6 bases and J gave up 7 bases; unmatched junction bases: 12. CDR3 length: 15 amino acids. The CDR3 here is CASRFTSGGGNEQFF. The CDR3 nucleotides are TGTGCCAGCAGGTTTACTAGTGGGGGAGGGAATGAGCAGTTCTTC.

This clonotype was picked up many times. This chain connects TRBV5-5 to TRBJ2-7; D might be TRBD1 or TRBD2, each matching 5 bases. CDR3 size: 14 residues. Deletions cut 5 bases from V and 6 bases from J, with 18 bases between. Germline loops: CDR1 SGHKS, CDR2 YYEKEE (reference sequence). The DNA of the CDR3 is TGTGCCAGCAGGCTCCTGAGGGGTTCGGGCGAGCAGTACTTC. Translation gives CASRLLRGSGEQYF.

The chain couples TRBV3-1 to TRBJ2-3; D is possibly TRBD1 (7 bases). The CDR3 covers 16 residues. V dropped 4 bases and J dropped 0 bases, with 14 bases sitting between them. Germline CDR1 and CDR2: LGHDT and YNNKEL (reference sequence). CDR3 in amino acids: CASSLTRGASTDTQYF. DNA for the CDR3: TGTGCCAGCAGCCTTACCAGGGGGGCCAGCACAGATACGCAGTATTTT.

The chain combines TRBV7-2 with TRBJ2-7, with TRBD1 matching over 9 bases. V lost 5 bases to trimming and J lost 3 bases; unmatched junction nucleotides: 8. The CDR3 consists of 15 residues. Germline loops: CDR1 SGHTA, CDR2 FQGNSA. The CDR3 DNA sequence: TGTGCCAGCAGCGCCGGGACAGGGTCTATCTACGAGCAGTACTTC. Translating it yields CASSAGTGSIYEQYF.

This clonotype was seen repeatedly, ten times or more. The chain is built from TRBV11-2 and TRBJ2-1; weak D call: TRBD1 (7 bases). V was cut by 1 base and J by 6 bases, with 10 bases left in between. CDR3 length: 14 amino acids. Germline V gene lookup returns CDR1 SGHAT and CDR2 FQNNGV. This CDR3 is CASSLVQGGNEQFF. The CDR3 coding sequence is TGTGCCAGCAGCTTAGTTCAGGGGGGCAATGAGCAGTTCTTC.

This clonotype was detected many times. The genes are TRBV20-1 and TRBJ2-7; D is undetermined. The CDR3 runs to 11 residues. The germline V gene encodes CDR1 DFQATT and CDR2 SNEGSKA (reference sequence). Deletions cut 6 bases from V and 3 bases from J, with 9 bases between. CDR3 protein: CSAREDYEQYF. The CDR3 nucleotides are TGCAGTGCCCGAGAGGACTACGAGCAGTACTTC.

The chain uses TRBV30 and TRBJ1-3, with 10 bases matching TRBD1. Per the germline V gene, CDR1 is GTSNPN and CDR2 is SVGIG (reference sequence). The V and J ends lost 5 bases and 2 bases, in that order; junction bases with no gene match: 6. This CDR3 spans 15 amino acids. The chain's CDR3 is CAWSLGQGAGNTIYF. CDR3 in DNA: TGTGCCTGGTCTCTTGGACAGGGGGCTGGAAACACCATATATTTT. The full variable domain, rest sourced from reference TRBV30 and TRBJ1-3, is SQTIHQWPATLVQPVGSPLSLECTVEGTSNPNLYWYRQAAGRGLQLLFYSVGIGQISSEVPQNLSASRPQDRQFILSSKKLLLSDSGFYLCAWSLGQGAGNTIYFGEGSWLTVV.

This clonotype has a handful of counts. The chain uses TRBV20-1 and TRBJ2-1, with a tentative D call TRBD1 (5 bases). V lost 5 bases to trimming and J lost 0 bases, with 11 bases between them. Germline values: CDR1 DFQATT, CDR2 SNEGSKA (reference sequence). CDR3 size: 14 residues. Here the CDR3 DNA reads TGCAGTGCTCCGACAGTATTCTCCTACAATGAGCAGTTCTTC. Protein: CSAPTVFSYNEQFF.

This clonotype has a count of ten or more. The V call is TRBV6-5, the J call TRBJ2-4; TRBD2 might be the D (6 bases). The CDR3 loop spans 16 amino acids. V shed 2 bases and J shed 1 base, with 12 bases lying between them. Per germline, CDR1 MNHEY and CDR2 SVGAGI. The CDR3, as DNA: TGTGCCAGCAGTTACGAGGGGACTGGGGCCAAAAACATTCAGTACTTC. Translation gives CASSYEGTGAKNIQYF.

This rearrangement joins TRBV18 to TRBJ2-5; D is possibly TRBD2 (5 bases). Germline assignment: CDR1 KGHSH and CDR2 LQKENI. This CDR3 region has 14 residues. V lost 8 bases and J lost 5, with 18 bases in between. The DNA of the CDR3 is TGTGCCAGCAACCGAGGTCCAGGCGGGGAGACCCAGTACTTC. Translation: CASNRGPGGETQYF.

This clonotype was recorded a few times. CDR3 region: CASNTRLGIEEAFF. CDR3 sequence (DNA): TGCGCCAGCAACACAAGATTAGGGATAGAGGAAGCTTTCTTT. This sequence joins TRBV4-1 and TRBJ1-1; D remains ambiguous. The CDR3 extends over 14 amino acids. Germline V gene lookup returns CDR1 MGHRA and CDR2 YSYEKL. V dropped 7 bases and J dropped 8 bases, with 20 bases sitting between them.

This clonotype was seen many times. This rearrangement joins TRBV5-1 to TRBJ2-7, with D perhaps TRBD1 (6 bases). Germline values: CDR1 SGHRS, CDR2 YFSETQ. Trimming took 2 bases from V and 5 from J, leaving 8 bases between them. The CDR3 has 12 residues. The CDR3 reads CASSLQGHEQYF. In DNA, the CDR3 is TGCGCCAGCAGCTTACAGGGTCACGAGCAGTACTTC. The full variable domain, rest sourced from reference TRBV5-1 and TRBJ2-7, is KAGVTQTPRYLIKTRGQQVTLSCSPISGHRSVSWYQQTPGQGLQFLFEYFSETQRNKGNFPGRFSGRQFSNSRSEMNVSTLELGDSALYLCASSLQGHEQYFGPGTRLTVT.

This clonotype was seen many times. V is TRBV5-1 and J is TRBJ2-1; D unresolved. V lost 0 bases and J 8 bases, leaving 12 bases between the germline ends. The CDR3 has 14 residues. CDR1 and CDR2 (germline): SGHRS, YFSETQ. CDR3 residues: CASSLETFSHEQFF. The DNA for the CDR3 is TGCGCCAGCAGCTTGGAAACTTTTAGCCATGAGCAGTTCTTC.

The sample holds a few counts of this clonotype. V usage is TRBV29-1 and J usage is TRBJ2-1, with 9 bases lining up with TRBD2. V lost 6 bases to trimming and J lost 9 bases; unmatched junction nucleotides: 15. Germline loops: CDR1 SQVTM, CDR2 ANQGSEA. The CDR3 covers 15 residues. The DNA of the CDR3 is TGCAGCGTAGCCACCGCGGGACTAGCCCAGCGTGAGCAGTTCTTC. This codes for CSVATAGLAQREQFF.

The CDR3: CASTPLWGEGTEAFF. The CDR3 DNA sequence: TGTGCCAGCACCCCACTGTGGGGGGAGGGCACTGAAGCTTTCTTT. The chain joins TRBV6-1 to TRBJ1-1; D possibly corresponds to TRBD1 (5 bases). This CDR3 contains 15 residues. The ends were cut back, 7 bases at V and 4 bases at J, with 19 bases in the middle. In germline, CDR1 is MNHNS, CDR2 SASEGT.

This clonotype has ten or more counts. The V call is TRBV5-5, the J call TRBJ2-2; D is ambiguous. CDR1 and CDR2 (germline): SGHKS, YYEKEE (reference sequence). The CDR3 consists of 15 residues. Between the trimmed V and J ends, which lost 0 bases and 4 bases, there was a span of 10 bases. The CDR3 loop is CASSLGISSTGELFF. Written as DNA, the CDR3 is TGTGCCAGCAGCTTGGGTATCAGTAGCACCGGGGAGCTGTTTTTT.

This clonotype was found many times. This chain joins TRBV7-3 and TRBJ2-3, with 9 positions matching TRBD2. J was trimmed by 7 bases and V by 5 bases; bases with no gene match: 4. The CDR3 length is 13 residues. In germline, CDR1 is SGHTA, CDR2 FQGTGA. The DNA of the CDR3 is TGTGCCAGCAGCCCCGGACTAGCGCATACGCAGTATTTT. It codes for CASSPGLAHTQYF.

This clonotype came up a few times. J is TRBJ2-5 and V is TRBV28, with D possibly matching TRBD2 (5 bases). The germline V and J ends were trimmed by 3 bases and 2 bases, with 13 bases remaining between them. This CDR3 contains 15 residues. The germline V gene has CDR1 MDHEN and CDR2 SYDVKM. CDR3 amino acids: CASSLNGNGQETQYF. DNA for the CDR3: TGTGCCAGCAGTTTGAACGGGAACGGACAAGAGACCCAGTACTTC.

This clonotype was detected many times. The DNA of the CDR3 is TGCAGTGCTCCTCCCCTCATAGCGGGAGATTACAATGAGCAGTTCTTC. Its protein is CSAPPLIAGDYNEQFF. The chain joins TRBV20-1 to TRBJ2-1, with 9 nucleotides matching TRBD2. Germline assignment: CDR1 DFQATT and CDR2 SNEGSKA (reference sequence). V gave up 5 bases and J gave up 4 bases; unmatched junction bases: 12. The CDR3 sequence is 16 residues long.

The chain links TRBV11-2 to TRBJ2-3; D remains ambiguous. The CDR3 is 14 residues long. The ends were cut back, 5 bases at V and 7 bases at J, with 16 bases in the middle. CDR1 and CDR2 (germline): SGHAT, FQNNGV. The CDR3 DNA is TGTGCCAGCAGCCCTACCCAGAGTGGTCATACGCAGTATTTT. Translating gives CASSPTQSGHTQYF. The variable domain in full, completed from reference TRBV11-2 and TRBJ2-3, reads EAGVAQSPRYKIIEKRQSVAFWCNPISGHATLYWYQQILGQGPKLLIQFQNNGVVDDSQLPKDRFSAERLKGVDSTLKIQPAKLEDSAVYLCASSPTQSGHTQYFGPGTRLTVL.

J is TRBJ2-3 and V is TRBV5-1; 7 nucleotides match TRBD1. In germline, CDR1 is SGHRS, CDR2 YFSETQ. The CDR3 has 17 amino acids. Trimming cost V 3 bases and J 0 bases; bases outside gene matches: 10. CDR3 loop: CASSSGQSIMSTDTQYF. The CDR3, as DNA: TGCGCCAGCAGCTCGGGACAGTCTATAATGAGCACAGATACGCAGTATTTT.

In this sample, this clonotype turned up many times. This chain uses TRBV15 with TRBJ2-3, with 11 bases that match TRBD2. This CDR3 region has 16 residues. Germline V gene sequence: CDR1 LNHNV, CDR2 YYDKDF (reference sequence). Germline trimming cut 6 bases from V and 0 bases from J; bases unmatched to any gene: 5. The DNA of the CDR3 is TGTGCCACCAGGCGGGGACTAGCGGCTAGCACAGATACGCAGTATTTT. It yields the protein CATRRGLAASTDTQYF.